Included here is one T cell receptor (beta chain) sequence, with context. Antigen specificity is unknown. This entry comes from a study of T cells in localized non-small cell lung cancer. General observations from the study: The study sequenced only one region of the tumor. As a result, intratumor heterogeneity could not be excluded and remains possible. Detection in adjacent lung was observed for a median 57 of the top 100 tumor clones. It was uninvolved adjacent lung that showed the highest T cell clonality, exceeding tumor.

This CDR3 region has 13 residues. Deletions cut 6 bases from V and 3 bases from J, with 11 bases between. Germline values: CDR1 SGHAT, CDR2 FQNNGV. The assay was immunoSEQ multiplex PCR, and TCRdb's table has in-frame clones only and misses some. This sample carries approximately 45,000 clones, about four fifths of them seen once, and the ten largest clones take 17%. The V and J genes are TRBV11-2 and TRBJ1-2; D is uncertain. The specimen comprised peripheral blood mononuclear cells, sampled before any cancer treatment. This clonotype was obtained from a man aged 35-69 years with stage III lung adenocarcinoma. The CDR3 region is CASSMHADYGYTF. The CDR3 DNA follows: TGTGCCAGCAGTATGCATGCGGACTATGGCTACACCTTC.